The T cell receptor beta chain described here comes from a study of blood T cell repertoires in COVID-19. In the study overall: There were acute and convalescent COVID-19 samples, and they came from the United States, Italy and Spain.

Trimming removed 0 bases at V and 0 bases at J, with 15 bases between. CDR3 length: 19 residues. In germline, CDR1 is MGHRA, CDR2 YSYEKL. As handled by the study authors: Amplification of reference gene primers was used by the study to estimate nucleated cell counts. Sequencing was performed with immunoSEQ multiplex PCR; in TCRdb, only in-frame clones are kept and a portion is missing. V and J calls plus clone size are reproduced from that table; the DNA served to infer D and trimming. The data show around 78,000 clones, 85% to 90% seen once. Sequencing used PBMCs or T cells enriched from blood (not recorded which). The receptor was isolated from a woman aged 50 to 60 with acute COVID-19. The gene calls are TRBV4-1 and TRBJ1-6; D not resolved. CDR3 amino acids: CASSQDRWQASSYNSPLHF. The CDR3 DNA is TGCGCCAGCAGCCAAGATAGGTGGCAGGCGAGCTCCTATAATTCACCCCTCCACTTT.